This is a list of T cell receptor beta chains from one sample in a study of cytomegalovirus exposure and HLA in healthy donors. The repertoire was sequenced with immunoSEQ multiplex PCR; TCRdb's copy has only in-frame clones and lacks some. In the table there are some 130,000 clones, about 74% of which are singletons. Input material: PBMCs. The receptor source for this set is a woman aged 45-60 years in good health and CMV-seropositive. Each CDR3 is given with its conserved first and last residue. Only part of the rows carry a size: once, few, many, or a class if the clone is expanded.

V | length | size | CDR3
TRBV7-9 | 13 | NA | CASSLTGATEAFF
TRBV2 | 15 | NA | CASSRDRVQNTEAFF
TRBV28 | 14 | NA | CASRTGASNQPQHF
TRBV15 | 14 | few | CATSRDQDYQPQHF
TRBV7-2 | 12 | NA | CASSFSKYEQYF
TRBV12-5 | 9 | NA | CARRGLNTF
TRBV6-5 | 11 | once | CASSAGGPQHF
TRBV6-5 | 14 | NA | CASSYRDRGGGYTF
TRBV4-1 | 15 | NA | CASSPEGAIGETQYF
TRBV7-2 | 15 | few | CASSLVPAGGDTQYF
TRBV6-1 | 12 | NA | CASSDWGGPQHF
TRBV18 | 15 | NA | CASSSGQTSSYEQYF
TRBV7-2 | 17 | few | CASSPQSGGAGGETQYF
TRBV28 | 14 | NA | CASSRDSPNYGYTF
TRBV2 | 12 | NA | CATSGTGGGYTF
TRBV2 | 16 | NA | CASTQDRRVPTDTQYF
TRBV5-6 | 16 | NA | CASSALPGQSNTEAFF
TRBV6-5 | 14 | NA | CASSYGGAGEKLFF
TRBV5-6 | 15 | NA | CASSSGPGIAYEQYF
TRBV7-9 | 14 | few | CASSPPTGQETQYF
TRBV14 | 14 | NA | CASSQTGGGYEQYF
TRBV7-2 | 12 | NA | CASSLGQGETFF
TRBV7-9 | 19 | NA | CASSRSPGTGSSGANVLTF
TRBV25-1 | 10 | NA | CASNRYGYTF
TRBV7-2 | 15 | NA | CASSLRDRDPYEQYF
TRBV5-4 | 15 | NA | CASSLIDRVYQPQHF
TRBV6-4 | 19 | NA | CASSDSGSLTGYATGELFF
TRBV29-1 | 14 | NA | CSVEASGGTTRQYF
TRBV9 | 15 | NA | CASSVPSGDTGELFF
TRBV27 | 13 | NA | CASRPQGSYGYTF
TRBV4-2 | 17 | NA | CASSQLAGQGPTDTQYF
TRBV9 | 16 | NA | CASSVAPGSGANVLTF
TRBV6-5 | 15 | few | CASSYSGGGGSPLHF
TRBV30 | 15 | NA | CAWRGVGRSNNEQFF
TRBV7-7 | 13 | NA | CASSSGGGYEQYF
TRBV6-1 | 15 | NA | CASGGQGAMNTEAFF
TRBV5-1 | 15 | NA | CASSSQLGGQETQYF
TRBV7-2 | 14 | NA | CASSFILQGNEQYF
TRBV6-1 | 13 | NA | CASSDSLLNTQYF
TRBV4-1 | 15 | NA | CASSQDEGFNTEAFF
TRBV27 | 16 | NA | CASSPRFRGGNQPQHF
TRBV5-6 | 13 | NA | CASNLQGGGEAFF
TRBV2 | 11 | once | CASRGDYEQYF
TRBV7-2 | 13 | NA | CASSSGINYGYTF
TRBV5-6 | 11 | few | CASSLGPEAFF
TRBV5-5 | 13 | NA | CASSLGGPDTQYF
TRBV11-2 | 15 | NA | CASSLDGGPTDTQYF
TRBV30 | 12 | NA | CGWGVLGNTIYF
TRBV5-8 | 17 | NA | CASSPTLRTGLNQPQHF
TRBV5-6 | 17 | NA | CASSLMTSGGPYNEQFF
TRBV15 | 16 | NA | CATSRGSPGQGYEQYF
TRBV10-3 | 15 | NA | CAISESRLAGTEQFF
TRBV14 | 15 | once | CASSLTGTVQETQYF
TRBV25-1 | 15 | NA | CASRSRGQGTGELFF
TRBV6-6 | 14 | NA | CASSYQGPPWGYTF
TRBV27 | 13 | NA | CASGRPNPGQFYF